The next 25 T cell receptor beta chains were all read from a single sample in a study of T cells in Graves' hyperthyroidism and ophthalmopathy. TCR beta CDR3 regions were amplified from RNA transcripts. An initial round of RT-PCR targeting the TCR CDR3 relied on the HTBI primer set. Each CDR3 protein gets one entry after TCRdb re-called the multiplex PCR reads with MiXCR. In the table there are 450,000 to 650,000 distinct CDR3 sequences, over 12% of which are singletons. Sequencing used blood. Every receptor here comes from a woman younger than 30 with Graves' ophthalmopathy.

The CDR3 region is CASSSKHRETQYF. CDR3 in DNA: TGTGCCAGCAGCTCAAAACACCGAGAGACCCAGTACTTC. This sequence joins TRBV7-2 and TRBJ2-5, with D uncertain. In germline, CDR1 is SGHTA, CDR2 FQGNSA. CDR3 size: 13 residues. The ends were cut back, 4 bases at V and 4 bases at J, with 10 bases in the middle.

This clonotype was seen repeatedly, ten times or more. This CDR3 reads CASSTGRGVNTEAFF. The CDR3 DNA is TGTGCCAGCAGCACAGGGCGGGGGGTTAACACTGAAGCTTTCTTT. The rearrangement links TRBV2 to TRBJ1-1, with D perhaps matching TRBD1 (6 bases). Trimming pared 6 bases from V and 2 bases from J, leaving 16 bases between. Germline V gives CDR1 SNHLY, CDR2 FYNNEI. The CDR3 length is 15 residues.

This clonotype was recorded many times. The chain couples TRBV30 to TRBJ2-1; TRBD2 agrees at 7 bases. The CDR3 totals 13 residues. With 3 bases clipped from V and 2 bases from J, the junction kept 1 base outside the gene matches. Germline values: CDR1 GTSNPN, CDR2 SVGIG (reference sequence). The CDR3 nucleotides are TGTGCCTGGAGAAGCGGGGCCTACAATGAGCAGTTCTTC. This gives the protein CAWRSGAYNEQFF.

Concerning this clonotype: A much larger clone differs from this one at a single base, so this may be a read error. This chain links TRBV12-5 with TRBJ2-5; D not certain. CDR3 length equals 13 residues. Germline loops: CDR1 LGHNT, CDR2 FRNRAP. The V end was cut by 3 bases, the J end by 5 bases, with 10 bases between. CDR3 in DNA: TGTGCTAGTGGTTTCCATGAGAGGGAGACCCAGTACTTC. It yields the protein CASGFHERETQYF. Full variable domain (rest looked up from reference TRBV12-5 and TRBJ2-5): DARVTQTPRHKVTEMGQEVTMRCQPILGHNTVFWYRQTMMQGLELLAYFRNRAPLDDSGMPKDRFSAEMPDATLATLKIQPSEPRDSAVYFCASGFHERETQYFGPGTRLLVL.

This clonotype was seen at least ten times. The CDR3 reads CSVRRDPGYEQYF. Here the CDR3 DNA reads TGCAGTGTCAGGCGGGACCCGGGTTACGAGCAGTACTTC. The rearrangement joins TRBV20-1 to TRBJ2-7; D is perhaps TRBD2 (6 bases). The ends were cut back, 7 bases at V and 4 bases at J, with 17 bases in the middle. Germline values: CDR1 DFQATT, CDR2 SNEGSKA (reference sequence). This CDR3 has 13 residues.

This clonotype was counted many times. The gene calls are TRBV30 and TRBJ2-5; D possibly corresponds to TRBD2 (5 bases). The CDR3 is 12 residues long. Germline assignment: CDR1 GTSNPN and CDR2 SVGIG (reference sequence). V was pared by 0 bases and J by 5 bases, with 7 bases between. The CDR3 DNA reads TGTGCCTGGAGTGTGTCGGGGGAGACCCAGTACTTC. Translated, it gives CAWSVSGETQYF.

In this sample, this clonotype turned up many times. The chain employs TRBV3-1 and TRBJ2-7; D remains unclear. There are 14 residues in the CDR3. From germline, CDR1 is LGHDT and CDR2 YNNKEL (reference sequence). V lost 1 base and J lost 0, with 7 bases in between. CDR3 DNA sequence: TGTGCCAGCAGCCAAGGGAGATCCTCCTACGAGCAGTACTTC. This translates into CASSQGRSSYEQYF.

The table lists this clonotype with many counts. This chain's CDR3 is CASSYEGRYSRTSGSFYEQYF. For the CDR3, the DNA is TGTGCCAGCAGTTACGAGGGGAGGTATTCAAGGACTAGCGGGAGTTTCTACGAGCAGTACTTC. This sequence joins TRBV6-2 or TRBV6-3 and TRBJ2-7; 13 bases are a match to TRBD2. Germline loops: CDR1 MNHEY, CDR2 SVGEGT. This CDR3 spans 21 amino acids. The V and J ends lost 2 bases and 3 bases, in that order; junction bases with no gene match: 19.

This clonotype was seen many times. The CDR3 nucleotides are TGTGCCAGCAGCTCGGGGCAAGCGGCCCTCTACAATGAGCAGTTCTTC. Encoded protein: CASSSGQAALYNEQFF. This chain joins TRBV7-3 and TRBJ2-1; the D gene could be TRBD1 or TRBD2 (5 bases each). CDR1 is SGHTA and CDR2 is FQGTGA in the germline V gene. The CDR3 has 16 amino acids. The V end was cut by 4 bases, the J end by 3 bases, with 16 bases between.

This clonotype showed up many times. The chain couples TRBV19 to TRBJ2-7; a weak D match, TRBD1 (5 bases). V was clipped by 5 bases and J by 0 bases, with 20 bases between them. This CDR3 contains 17 residues. Germline loops: CDR1 LNHDA, CDR2 SQIVND (reference sequence). The CDR3 here is CASSVSQLGLISYEQYF. The CDR3 nucleotides read TGTGCCAGTAGTGTATCTCAGCTGGGGCTAATCTCCTACGAGCAGTACTTC.

V and J are TRBV29-1 and TRBJ1-4, with 7 bases fitting TRBD1. Unmatched junction bases numbered 4, after V lost 5 bases and J lost 7 bases. Germline CDR1 and CDR2: SQVTM and ANQGSEA. This CDR3 has 12 amino acids. The CDR3 sequence: CSVTGVGEKLFF. CDR3 sequence (DNA): TGCAGCGTTACAGGGGTGGGTGAAAAACTGTTTTTT.

This clonotype was found many times. The chain couples TRBV7-2 to TRBJ2-1, with 11 bases aligning to TRBD1. The CDR3 is 16 amino acids. CDR1 is SGHTA, CDR2 FQGNSA, per germline. The V gene end was trimmed by 1 base and the J gene end by 4 bases; junction bases not matched to a gene: 3. The CDR3 DNA reads as TGTGCCAGCAGCTTAGAAGGGACAGGGGGGTACAATGAGCAGTTCTTC. As protein: CASSLEGTGGYNEQFF.

This clonotype was picked up many times. The V and J genes are TRBV28 and TRBJ2-3; possibly TRBD2 for D (6 bases). Deletions cut 5 bases from V and 1 base from J, with 16 bases between. The CDR3 consists of 16 residues. Per the germline V gene, CDR1 is MDHEN and CDR2 is SYDVKM. The CDR3 bases are TGTGCCAGCAGTCCCCCCGAGGCTAGCGGCACAGATACGCAGTATTTT. Residues: CASSPPEASGTDTQYF.

At least ten counts were recorded for this clonotype. The chain recombines TRBV12-3 or TRBV12-4 with TRBJ1-2, with 11 bases aligning to TRBD1. Unmatched junction bases numbered 5, after V lost 3 bases and J lost 5 bases. The CDR3 loop spans 15 amino acids. The CDR3 DNA reads TGTGCCAGCAGTTTGTCGTGGGACAGGGGGTATGGCTACACCTTC. Translated, it gives CASSLSWDRGYGYTF.

This clonotype was counted at least ten times. The chain recombines TRBV7-9 with TRBJ1-1; 10 bases align to TRBD1. There are 16 residues in the CDR3. V lost 3 bases, J lost 4 bases, and 8 bases stayed unmatched. The germline V gene has CDR1 SEHNR and CDR2 FQNEAQ (reference sequence). The DNA for the CDR3 is TGTGCCAGCAGCTTTCTTCCGGGACAGGGGTTCACTGAAGCTTTCTTT. Translating it yields CASSFLPGQGFTEAFF.

V and J are TRBV5-1 and TRBJ1-3, with TRBD1 matching 8 bases. The CDR3 consists of 17 residues. J lost 0 bases, V lost 7 bases, and 12 bases had no gene match. Germline V CDR1 and CDR2: SGHRS, YFSETQ. CDR3 amino acids: CASAASPGGRSGNTIYF. In nucleotides, the CDR3 is TGCGCCAGCGCGGCCTCACCAGGGGGCCGCTCTGGAAACACCATATATTTT.

This clonotype was observed many times. The J gene is TRBJ1-5, the V gene TRBV27, with D tentatively TRBD1 (5 bases). This CDR3 is built from 15 residues. Per the germline V gene, CDR1 is MNHEY and CDR2 is SMNVEV (reference sequence). With 0 bases removed from V and 4 bases from J, the gap between germline ends came to 10 bases. The CDR3 DNA is TGTGCCAGCAGTTTATCGGGGTGGGGGAATCAGCCCCAGCATTTT. This encodes CASSLSGWGNQPQHF.

This clonotype was observed at least ten times. The V and J genes are TRBV7-9 and TRBJ1-1, with D tentatively TRBD1 (6 bases). The germline V gene encodes CDR1 SEHNR and CDR2 FQNEAQ (reference sequence). Trimming cost V 10 bases and J 5 bases, with 26 bases left between them. There are 16 residues in the CDR3. The CDR3 DNA sequence: TGTGCCATTCCGACCGCAAGAACAGGGAGTAAAACTGAAGCTTTCTTT. Protein sequence: CAIPTARTGSKTEAFF.

The chain recombines TRBV15 with TRBJ2-7, with D possibly matching TRBD2 (5 bases). The V end lost 1 base, the J end lost 5 bases, and 15 bases lay between the germline ends. The CDR3 is 15 residues long. Germline V gene lookup returns CDR1 LNHNV and CDR2 YYDKDF (reference sequence). The CDR3 DNA reads as TGTGCCACCAGCAGAGGAGTATCGGGCGGGCACGAGCAGTACTTC. It yields the protein CATSRGVSGGHEQYF.

This clonotype has a count of ten or more. The V call is TRBV28, the J call TRBJ2-7, with D tentatively TRBD1 or TRBD2 (10 bases each). From germline, CDR1 is MDHEN and CDR2 SYDVKM. CDR3 size: 23 residues. Trimming left V 5 bases short and J 7 bases short, with 45 bases between. The CDR3 reads CASSGALGTGDPRTAGGPEEQYF. CDR3 nucleotides: TGTGCCAGCAGTGGGGCCCTCGGGACAGGGGATCCCAGAACAGCGGGAGGGCCGGAGGAGCAGTACTTC.

This clonotype has a count of ten or more. The chain links TRBV30 to TRBJ1-2, with 9 bases fitting TRBD1. Germline V lookup: CDR1 GTSNPN, CDR2 SVGIG (reference sequence). This CDR3 region has 17 residues. Unmatched junction bases numbered 10, after V lost 2 bases and J lost 0 bases. This CDR3 reads CAWSKGTGRSSNYGYTF. DNA for the CDR3: TGTGCCTGGAGTAAGGGGACAGGGAGGTCTTCTAACTATGGCTACACCTTC.

V is TRBV7-3 and J is TRBJ2-7; D call uncertain. Trimming removed 6 bases at V and 3 bases at J, with 12 bases between. Germline CDR1 SGHTA, CDR2 FQGTGA. The CDR3 consists of 13 residues. The CDR3 DNA reads TGTGCCAGCAGTGCTGAAGTGGTCTACGAGCAGTACGTC. Its protein is CASSAEVVYEQYV.

The rearrangement joins TRBV18 to TRBJ2-2, with D unclear. Germline lookup yields CDR1 KGHSH and CDR2 LQKENI. V was trimmed by 0 bases and J by 0 bases, leaving 8 bases between them. The CDR3 covers 16 residues. Here the CDR3 DNA reads TGTGCCAGCTCACCACCGACGGGCCCGAACACCGGGGAGCTGTTTTTT. Translation gives CASSPPTGPNTGELFF.

This clonotype showed up many times. V is TRBV11-3 and J is TRBJ2-1, with TRBD1 as a possible D gene (5 bases). The CDR3 runs 14 residues. Trimming left V 1 base short and J 7 bases short, with 11 bases between. Per germline, CDR1 SGHNT and CDR2 YENEEA. The CDR3: CASSLGRATNEQFF. The CDR3 coding sequence is TGTGCCAGCAGCTTAGGCAGGGCAACAAATGAGCAGTTCTTC.

This clonotype has a count of ten or more. The V and J genes are TRBV6-6 and TRBJ2-7; TRBD2 aligns across 8 bases. The CDR3 spans 14 residues. V shed 2 bases and J 2 bases; nucleotides not matched to a gene: 2. Germline lookup yields CDR1 MNHNY and CDR2 SVGAGI (reference sequence). The CDR3 DNA follows: TGTGCCAGCAGTTACCAGCGGGAGACCTACGAGCAGTACTTC. It translates to CASSYQRETYEQYF.